Listed below are T cell receptor beta chains from one sample, sequenced in a study of early T cells in non-severe SARS-CoV-2 infection. TCRdb reprocessed the 5' RACE reads via MiXCR and lists one record per CDR3 protein. The repertoire holds roughly 40,000 distinct CDR3 sequences, with around 7% as singletons. The sequenced material came from whole blood. The origin of the receptors is an adult who was a healthcare worker with PCR-confirmed SARS-CoV-2 infection or an uninfected control (not recorded which). Both conserved end residues are part of each CDR3.

CDR3	V	J
CASSPRDVGISGNTIYF	TRBV7-9	TRBJ1-3
CASSTKGASSFGNTIYF	TRBV9	TRBJ1-3
CASSPGGDTEKLFF	TRBV5-1	TRBJ1-4
CASSQDPAGTNYGYTF	TRBV4-3	TRBJ1-2
CASSPPKVGGGNTEAFF	TRBV12-3/TRBV12-4	TRBJ1-1
CASPSGQGASEQYF	TRBV5-1	TRBJ2-7
CASSRPQETQYF	TRBV6-5	TRBJ2-5
CASSRDRSSYEQYF	TRBV5-1	TRBJ2-7
CASSFGRGNEQFF	TRBV13	TRBJ2-1
CASSLGLAGTDTQYF	TRBV3-1	TRBJ2-3
CASSHRLAGRRNEQFF	TRBV4-1	TRBJ2-1
CAISDLQGGEKLFF	TRBV10-3	TRBJ1-4
CASSDSGGGVWSPLHF	TRBV25-1	TRBJ1-6